This TCR beta chain was identified during a study of blood T cell repertoires in COVID-19. About the research overall: Samples came from the United States, Italy and Spain, spanning acute and convalescent COVID-19. In each case, the material was cDNA or gDNA derived from T cells, B-cell-depleted T cells, or PBMCs.

The V and J ends lost 3 bases and 6 bases respectively, with 11 bases between them. The length of the CDR3 is 14 residues. Germline V gives CDR1 KGHDR, CDR2 SFDVKD. Authors' processing steps: Reference gene primer amplification in the assay estimated nucleated cell counts. Assay used: immunoSEQ multiplex PCR; TCRdb lists only in-frame clones, some missing. The V and J calls and clone size were taken over from that table, and D and trimming were inferred from the DNA. The sample contains roughly 74,000 clones, around nine tenths of which appear only once. V gene TRBV24-1 combines with J gene TRBJ1-5, with D perhaps TRBD1 (6 bases). The sequenced sample consisted of peripheral blood. The TCR comes from a woman at least 80 years old with active or convalescent COVID-19. CDR3 sequence reads: CATSDATGIQPQHF. The DNA for the CDR3 is TGTGCCACCAGTGATGCCACAGGGATTCAGCCCCAGCATTTT.